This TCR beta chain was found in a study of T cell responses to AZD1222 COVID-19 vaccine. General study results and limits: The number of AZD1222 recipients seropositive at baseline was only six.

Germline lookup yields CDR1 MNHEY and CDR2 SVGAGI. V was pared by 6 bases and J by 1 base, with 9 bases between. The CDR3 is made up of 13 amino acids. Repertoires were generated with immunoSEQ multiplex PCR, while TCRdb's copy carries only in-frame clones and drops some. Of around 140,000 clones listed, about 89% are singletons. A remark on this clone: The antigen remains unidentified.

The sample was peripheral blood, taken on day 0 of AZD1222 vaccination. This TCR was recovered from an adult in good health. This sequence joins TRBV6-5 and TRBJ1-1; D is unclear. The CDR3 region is CASRVNTNTEAFF. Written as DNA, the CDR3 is TGTGCCAGCAGGGTGAACACGAACACTGAAGCTTTCTTT.